The text below deals with one TCR beta chain. Its antigen is as yet unknown. CD45RO negativity and positive selection for CCR7 defined naive CD8 cells, a population that excluded terminally differentiated effector memory CD45RA+ cells. This entry is derived from a study of shared clonotypes between healthy human individuals. Study observations and caveats: Unshared clonotypes carried lower generation probabilities than those common to all four donors.

Measured with immunoSEQ multiplex PCR; TCRdb has only the in-frame clones, and not every one. This sample has around 2,000,000 clones, with about 95% found just once. V was pared by 5 bases and J by 5 bases, with 10 bases between. Germline V CDR1 and CDR2: SGHVS, FQNEAQ. The CDR3 has 13 amino acids. The TCR originated in a man between 18 and 35 years old in good health. The V call is TRBV7-8, the J call TRBJ2-1; D perhaps matches TRBD1 (6 bases). Source material: naive CD8+ T cells sorted from blood. CDR3 sequence: CASSRDNNNEQFF. The CDR3 bases are TGTGCCAGCAGCCGGGACAACAACAATGAGCAGTTCTTC.